This T cell receptor (beta chain) was recovered during a study of patients with pleural tuberculosis. TCRdb analysed the reads with MiXCR anew, one entry per CDR3 protein. The table includes about 30,000 distinct CDR3 sequences, about a sixth detected once. This clonotype has at least ten counts. CDR3 length: 14 amino acids. V lost 5 bases, J lost 3 bases, and 7 bases stayed unmatched. Germline CDR1 and CDR2: KGHSH and LQKENI. This chain links TRBV18 with TRBJ2-7, with 7 positions matching TRBD1. Sequenced: peripheral blood. The TCR was taken from a human donor with pleural tuberculosis. As DNA, the CDR3 is TGTGCCAGCTCAGAAGGGACAGCCGGCTACGAGCAGTACTTC. Protein product: CASSEGTAGYEQYF.